Below are 3 T cell receptor beta chains sequenced from a single sample in a study of blood T cell repertoires in COVID-19. Measured with immunoSEQ multiplex PCR; TCRdb has only the in-frame clones, and not every one. The repertoire consists of roughly 140,000 clones, with 70% to 85% occurring once and the leading ten covering 1.5% to 2%. The sample was PBMCs or T cells enriched from blood (not recorded which). The receptor set was obtained from a woman between 18 and 30 years old who had been exposed to COVID-19.

The chain couples TRBV28 to TRBJ1-3; 10 bases are a match to TRBD1. Germline values: CDR1 MDHEN, CDR2 SYDVKM. The CDR3 is 13 amino acids. Trimming cost V 6 bases and J 6 bases; bases outside gene matches: 2. The CDR3 DNA follows: TGTGCCAGCAGGGGACAGGGGACAAACACCATATATTTT. As protein: CASRGQGTNTIYF.

The CDR3 loop is CASSLTRRLVGTDTQYF. The CDR3 DNA reads TGTGCCAGCAGTTTAACGAGGAGGCTAGTCGGCACAGATACGCAGTATTTT. The chain links TRBV2 to TRBJ2-3; D is perhaps TRBD2 (5 bases). V lost 5 bases to trimming and J lost 1 base, with 19 bases between them. This CDR3 has 17 amino acids. Germline V lookup: CDR1 SNHLY, CDR2 FYNNEI.

The rearrangement joins TRBV14 to TRBJ2-7; D call uncertain. Germline V gene lookup returns CDR1 SGHDN and CDR2 FVKESK. This CDR3 has 13 residues. V was clipped by 4 bases and J by 6 bases, with 13 bases between them. CDR3 DNA sequence: TGTGCCAGCAGCCCCCCACGAGCACGCGAGCAGTACTTC. Translated, it gives CASSPPRAREQYF. The whole variable domain, remainder taken from reference TRBV14 and TRBJ2-7, is EAGVTQFPSHSVIEKGQTVTLRCDPISGHDNLYWYRRVMGKEIKFLLHFVKESKQDESGMPNNRFLAERTGGTYSTLKVQPAELEDSGVYFCASSPPRAREQYFGPGTRLTVT.